This TCR beta chain stems from a study of blood T cell repertoires in COVID-19. Across the whole study: Spain, Italy and the United States supplied samples that represented acute and convalescent COVID-19. T cells, B-cell-depleted T cells, or PBMCs supplied cDNA or gDNA.

In the source study's methods: For nucleated cells, counts were estimated from reference gene primer amplification. The method was immunoSEQ multiplex PCR; TCRdb's version includes in-frame clones alone and lacks a portion of them. The V and J calls and clone size were taken over from that table, and D and trimming were inferred from the DNA. The data hold more than 200,000 clones, with about 88% observed a single time. With V trimmed by 7 bases and J by 4 bases, 4 bases remained unmatched. This CDR3 is 14 amino acids long. The germline V gene encodes CDR1 MNHNY and CDR2 SVGAGI (reference sequence). The V call is TRBV6-6, the J call TRBJ2-1; 10 nucleotides match TRBD1. The sample comprised peripheral blood. The sequence was collected from a woman aged 40 to 50 who had recovered from COVID-19. As DNA, the CDR3 is TGTGCCAGCATACCGGGACAGGGGTACAATGAGCAGTTCTTC. Translating gives CASIPGQGYNEQFF.